This T cell receptor beta chain was retrieved from a study of STAT5B mutations in CD4+ large granular lymphocyte leukemia. Findings and caveats of the study: 8/27 top patient clones versus 2/35 control clones were TRBV06-family. Main leukemic clonotypes were patient-specific, but 20% to 25% appeared at low frequency elsewhere.

Sequencing was at survey level. Authors' processing steps: Productive clonotypes were detectable down to 2.59 x 10-5 frequency. TCRdb's copy holds only in-frame clones and misses some; the assay was immunoSEQ multiplex PCR. That table supplies the V and J calls and clone size; D and trimming were determined from the DNA. Here the sample spans more than 30,000 clones, roughly 80% being singletons. This CDR3 is 14 amino acids long. Germline-derived CDR1 and CDR2 are MGHRA and YSYEKL. V was shortened by 4 bases and J by 2 bases, with 9 bases between the two germline ends. Worth noting for this clone: As yet, its antigen is unknown.

This TCR was recovered from a human donor in good health. The sample consisted of CD4+ T cells from blood buffy coats. The chain carries TRBV4-1 and TRBJ1-3, with D uncertain. The CDR3, as DNA: TGCGCCAGCAGCCCAAGCGGGGCTGGAAACACCATATATTTT. The encoded protein is CASSPSGAGNTIYF.